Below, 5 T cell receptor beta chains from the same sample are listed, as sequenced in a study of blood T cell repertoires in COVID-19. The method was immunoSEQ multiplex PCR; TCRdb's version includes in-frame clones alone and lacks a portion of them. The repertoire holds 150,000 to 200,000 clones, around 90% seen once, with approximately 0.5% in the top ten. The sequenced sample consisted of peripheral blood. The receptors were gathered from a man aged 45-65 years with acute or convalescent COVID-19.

This CDR3 is CAGGTVFNQPQHF. As DNA, the CDR3 is TGTGCCGGGGGGACAGTGTTCAATCAGCCCCAGCATTTT. The chain is built from TRBV28 and TRBJ1-5, with 7 bases aligning to TRBD1. The CDR3 totals 13 residues. V shed 11 bases and J 3 bases; nucleotides not matched to a gene: 7. Germline V gives CDR1 MDHEN, CDR2 SYDVKM.

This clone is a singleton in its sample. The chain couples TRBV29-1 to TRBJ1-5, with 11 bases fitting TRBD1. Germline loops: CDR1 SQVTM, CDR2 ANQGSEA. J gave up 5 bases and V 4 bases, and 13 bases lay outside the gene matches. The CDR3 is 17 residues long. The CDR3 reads CSVGNWTGGRKDQPQHF. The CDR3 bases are TGCAGCGTTGGGAATTGGACAGGGGGCAGGAAGGATCAGCCCCAGCATTTT. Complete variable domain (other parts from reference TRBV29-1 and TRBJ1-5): SAVISQKPSRDICQRGTSLTIQCQVDSQVTMMFWYRQQPGQSLTLIATANQGSEATYESGFVIDKFPISRPNLTFSTLTVSNMSPEDSSIYLCSVGNWTGGRKDQPQHFGDGTRLSIL.

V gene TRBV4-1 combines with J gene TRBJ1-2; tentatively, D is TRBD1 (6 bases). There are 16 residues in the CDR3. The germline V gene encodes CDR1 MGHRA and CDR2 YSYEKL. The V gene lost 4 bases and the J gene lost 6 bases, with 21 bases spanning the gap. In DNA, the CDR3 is TGCGCCAGCAGCCTCCGAAGGAAGGGGGAGAAAAATGGCTACACCTTC. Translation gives CASSLRRKGEKNGYTF.

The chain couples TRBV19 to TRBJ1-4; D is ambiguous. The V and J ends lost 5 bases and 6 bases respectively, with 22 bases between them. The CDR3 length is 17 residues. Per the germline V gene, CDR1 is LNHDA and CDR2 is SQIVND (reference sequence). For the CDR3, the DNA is TGTGCCAGTAGTGTTCGGGGAGCGGTGTATTTGGATGAAAAACTGTTTTTT. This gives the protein CASSVRGAVYLDEKLFF.

CDR3 sequence (DNA): TGTGCCAGCAGGCCACGGTACACCGGGGAGCTGTTTTTT. It encodes CASRPRYTGELFF. The chain combines TRBV2 with TRBJ2-2; D remains ambiguous. There are 13 residues in the CDR3. The V gene lost 6 bases and the J gene lost 3 bases, with 8 bases spanning the gap. Germline V gives CDR1 SNHLY, CDR2 FYNNEI.